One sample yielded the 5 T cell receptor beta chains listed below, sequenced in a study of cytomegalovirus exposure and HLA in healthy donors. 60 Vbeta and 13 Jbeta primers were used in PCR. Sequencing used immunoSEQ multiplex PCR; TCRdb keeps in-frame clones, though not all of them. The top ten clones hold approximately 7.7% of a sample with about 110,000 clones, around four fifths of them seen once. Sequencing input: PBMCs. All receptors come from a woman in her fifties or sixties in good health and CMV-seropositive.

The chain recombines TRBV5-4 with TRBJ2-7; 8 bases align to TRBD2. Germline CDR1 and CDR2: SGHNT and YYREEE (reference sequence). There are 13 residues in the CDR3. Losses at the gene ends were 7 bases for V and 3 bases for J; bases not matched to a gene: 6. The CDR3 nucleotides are TGTGCCAGCTCGCGGGGGGATAGCTACGAGCAGTACTTC. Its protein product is CASSRGDSYEQYF.

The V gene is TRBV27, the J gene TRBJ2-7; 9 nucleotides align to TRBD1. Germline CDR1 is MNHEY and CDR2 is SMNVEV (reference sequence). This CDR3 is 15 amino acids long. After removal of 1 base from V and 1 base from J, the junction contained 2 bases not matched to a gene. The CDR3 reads CASSLLGTGSYEQYF. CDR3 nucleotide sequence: TGTGCCAGCAGTTTATTAGGGACAGGGTCCTACGAGCAGTACTTC.

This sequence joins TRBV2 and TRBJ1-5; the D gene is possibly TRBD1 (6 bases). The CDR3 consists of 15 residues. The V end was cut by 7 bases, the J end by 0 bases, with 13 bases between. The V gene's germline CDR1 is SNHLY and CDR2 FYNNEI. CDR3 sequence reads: CASTRQVFSNQPQHF. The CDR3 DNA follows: TGTGCCAGCACCCGACAGGTCTTTAGCAATCAGCCCCAGCATTTT.

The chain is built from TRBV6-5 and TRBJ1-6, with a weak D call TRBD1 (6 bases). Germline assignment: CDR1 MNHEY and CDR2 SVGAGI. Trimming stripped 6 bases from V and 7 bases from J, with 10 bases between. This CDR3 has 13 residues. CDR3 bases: TGTGCCAGCAGAGGGGGTTGGAATTCACCCCTCCACTTT. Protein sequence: CASRGGWNSPLHF.

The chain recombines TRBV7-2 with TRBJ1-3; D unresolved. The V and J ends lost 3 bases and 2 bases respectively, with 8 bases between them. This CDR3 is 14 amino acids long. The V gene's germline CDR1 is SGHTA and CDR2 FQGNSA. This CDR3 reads CASSLAQAGNTIYF. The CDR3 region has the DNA TGTGCCAGCAGCTTGGCACAAGCTGGAAACACCATATATTTT. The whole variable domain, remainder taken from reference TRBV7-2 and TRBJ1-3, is GAGVSQSPSNKVTEKGKDVELRCDPISGHTALYWYRQSLGQGLEFLIYFQGNSAPDKSGLPSDRFSAERTGGSVSTLTIQRTQQEDSAVYLCASSLAQAGNTIYFGEGSWLTVV.